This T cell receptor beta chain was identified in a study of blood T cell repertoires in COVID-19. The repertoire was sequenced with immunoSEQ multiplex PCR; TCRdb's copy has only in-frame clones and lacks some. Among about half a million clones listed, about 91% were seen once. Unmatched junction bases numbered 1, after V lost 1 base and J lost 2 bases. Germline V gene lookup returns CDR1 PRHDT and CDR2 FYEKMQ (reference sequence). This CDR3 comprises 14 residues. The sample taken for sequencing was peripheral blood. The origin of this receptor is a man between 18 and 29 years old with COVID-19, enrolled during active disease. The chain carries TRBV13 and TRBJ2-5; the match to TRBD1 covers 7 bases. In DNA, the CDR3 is TGTGCCAGCAGCTTAGAGGGACAGCAAGAGACCCAGTACTTC. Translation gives CASSLEGQQETQYF.